Below, one T cell receptor beta chain is given with its context. Its specificity is not known. Sequence at one end of the junction differs from germline and may be a read error. The data are from a study of blood T cells in healthy people across ages. Background on the study: When template switching was applied, about one barcoded beta molecule was captured per two T cells. Study findings and constraints: Among long-lived donors, naive CD4+ cells were more numerous and diversity higher than in aged donors.

Then a second PCR, running about 7 to 11 cycles, was carried out with a sample-barcoded 5' primer and a J-beta primer mix. TCRdb called the 5' RACE reads again in MiXCR, with one record for every CDR3 protein. The data contain roughly 1,500,000 distinct CDR3 sequences, about 40% of them singletons. For every donor, a draw yielded around 9.4 milliliters of peripheral blood. Sequenced sample: blood. The receptor was isolated from a woman younger than 35 in good health.

DNA for the CDR3: TGTGCCGGCAGTACAGGGGCCACCTTC. Translation: CAGSTGATF. The rearrangement links TRBV6-1 to TRBJ1-2; 7 bases are a match to TRBD1. The CDR3 sequence is 9 residues long. Germline CDR1 reads MNHNS; CDR2 reads SASEGT.